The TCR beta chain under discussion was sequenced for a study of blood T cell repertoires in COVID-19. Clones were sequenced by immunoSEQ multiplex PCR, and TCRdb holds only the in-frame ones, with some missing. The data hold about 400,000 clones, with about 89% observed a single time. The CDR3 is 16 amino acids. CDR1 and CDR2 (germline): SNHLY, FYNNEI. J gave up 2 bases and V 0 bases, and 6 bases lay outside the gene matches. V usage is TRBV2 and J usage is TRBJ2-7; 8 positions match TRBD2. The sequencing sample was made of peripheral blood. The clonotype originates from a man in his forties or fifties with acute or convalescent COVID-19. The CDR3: CASSEALLAGTYEQYF. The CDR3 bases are TGTGCCAGCAGTGAAGCGCTGTTAGCGGGGACCTACGAGCAGTACTTC.